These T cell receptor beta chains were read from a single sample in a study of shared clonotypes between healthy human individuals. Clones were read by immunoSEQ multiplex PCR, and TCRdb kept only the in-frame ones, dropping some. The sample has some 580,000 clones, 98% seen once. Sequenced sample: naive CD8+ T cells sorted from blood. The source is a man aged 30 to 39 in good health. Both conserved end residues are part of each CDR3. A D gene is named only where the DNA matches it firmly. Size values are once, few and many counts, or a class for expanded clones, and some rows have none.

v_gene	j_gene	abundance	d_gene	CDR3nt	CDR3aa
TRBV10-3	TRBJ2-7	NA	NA	TGTGCCATCAGCGACAGGACCTACGAGCAGTACTTC	CAISDRTYEQYF
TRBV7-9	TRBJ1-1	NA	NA	TGTGCCAGCAGCTTAGGCTCAGGGACTTTTATTGAAGCTTTCTTT	CASSLGSGTFIEAFF
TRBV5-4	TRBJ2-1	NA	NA	TGTGCCAGCAGCTTGTTGCAGGCCCCCAATGAGCAGTTCTTC	CASSLLQAPNEQFF
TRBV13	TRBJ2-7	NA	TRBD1	TGTGCCAGCAGCCCCGGACAGGGGCGTAGCGAGCAGTACTTC	CASSPGQGRSEQYF
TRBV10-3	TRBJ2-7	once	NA	TGTGCCATCAGTGGGGGCTACTCCTACGAGCAGTACTTC	CAISGGYSYEQYF
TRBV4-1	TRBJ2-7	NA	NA	TGCGCCAGCAGCCAAGATATAGCGTACGAGCAGTACTTC	CASSQDIAYEQYF
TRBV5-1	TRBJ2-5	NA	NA	TGCGCCAGCAGCTGGATAGATAGGGTACAAGAGACCCAGTACTTC	CASSWIDRVQETQYF
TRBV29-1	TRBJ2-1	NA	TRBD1	TGCAGCGTTGTGATGATCCGGGACAGGACTTACAATGAGCAGTTCTTC	CSVVMIRDRTYNEQFF
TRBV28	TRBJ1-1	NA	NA	TGTGCCAGCGGAACTTCTGAAGCTTTCTTT	CASGTSEAFF
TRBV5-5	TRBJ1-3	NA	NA	TGTGCCAGCAGCCCGTCCCCATCCTCTGGAAACACCATATATTTT	CASSPSPSSGNTIYF
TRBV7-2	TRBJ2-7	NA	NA	TGTGCCAGCCCATCCCCAGGGTTCGATCGGGAGCAGTACTTC	CASPSPGFDREQYF
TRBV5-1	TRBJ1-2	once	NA	TGCGCCAGCAGCCCCGGACCACAGGGCCGTGGCTACACCTTC	CASSPGPQGRGYTF
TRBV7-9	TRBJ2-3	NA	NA	TGTGCCAGCTCAAGAAGCGATACGTGGGATACGCAGTATTTT	CASSRSDTWDTQYF
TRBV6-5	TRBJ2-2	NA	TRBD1	TGTGCCAGCAGTTACGGGACAGGGGGCCGCGGGGAGCTGTTTTTT	CASSYGTGGRGELFF
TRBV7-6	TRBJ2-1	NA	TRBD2	TGTGCCAGCAGCTCGAGACTAGCCGGAAACCAAGAGCAGTTCTTC	CASSSRLAGNQEQFF
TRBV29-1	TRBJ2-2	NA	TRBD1	TGCAGCGCCCGGCTAGCTGGACAGGTTATCGGGGAGCTGTTTTTT	CSARLAGQVIGELFF
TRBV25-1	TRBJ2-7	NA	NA	TGTGCCAGCAGTGAATTAGGTACGACCTACGAGCAGTACTTC	CASSELGTTYEQYF
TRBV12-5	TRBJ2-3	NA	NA	TGTGCTAGCTGGATGACCACAGATACGCAGTATTTT	CASWMTTDTQYF
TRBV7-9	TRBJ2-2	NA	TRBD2	TGTGCCAGCATCGGCGGGGGAGTCACCGGGGAGCTGTTTTTT	CASIGGGVTGELFF
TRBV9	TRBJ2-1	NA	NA	TGTGCCAGCAGCGTTTCACATGTACCACTGGAGCAGTTCTTC	CASSVSHVPLEQFF
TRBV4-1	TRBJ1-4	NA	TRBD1	TGCGCCAGCAGCCTAATGGACAGGGTTACTGAAAAACTGTTTTTT	CASSLMDRVTEKLFF
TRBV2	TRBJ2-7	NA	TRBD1	TGTGCCAGCAGTGGGGACAGTTACGAGCAGTACTTC	CASSGDSYEQYF
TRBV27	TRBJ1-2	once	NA	TGTGCCAGCAGTTTATCGATGTCGGGGCGACGGGATAATGGCTACACCTTC	CASSLSMSGRRDNGYTF
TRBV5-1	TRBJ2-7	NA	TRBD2	TGCGCCAGCAGCTTGATCGGCGGGAGGGCCTACGAGCAGTACTTC	CASSLIGGRAYEQYF